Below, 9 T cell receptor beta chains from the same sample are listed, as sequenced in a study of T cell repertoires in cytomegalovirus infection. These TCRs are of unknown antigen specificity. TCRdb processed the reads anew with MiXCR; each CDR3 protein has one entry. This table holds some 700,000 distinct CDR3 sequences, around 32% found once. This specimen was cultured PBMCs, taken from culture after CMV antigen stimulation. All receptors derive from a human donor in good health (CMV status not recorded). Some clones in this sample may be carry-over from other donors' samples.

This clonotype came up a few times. CDR3 nucleotide sequence: TGTGCCAGTAGTATTGGCGGGCAAAATGAAAAACTGTTTTTT. The encoded protein is CASSIGGQNEKLFF. The chain couples TRBV19 to TRBJ1-4; D remains unclear. Trimming took 3 bases from V and 5 from J, leaving 10 bases between them. The germline gives CDR1 LNHDA, CDR2 SQIVND (reference sequence). The CDR3 has 14 amino acids.

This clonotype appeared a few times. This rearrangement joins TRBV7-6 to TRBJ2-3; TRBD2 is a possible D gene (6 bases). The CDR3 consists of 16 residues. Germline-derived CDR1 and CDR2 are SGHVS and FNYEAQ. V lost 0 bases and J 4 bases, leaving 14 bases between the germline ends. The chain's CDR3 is CASSLALGRNADTQYF. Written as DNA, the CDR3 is TGTGCCAGCAGCTTAGCGCTCGGGAGAAACGCAGATACGCAGTATTTT.

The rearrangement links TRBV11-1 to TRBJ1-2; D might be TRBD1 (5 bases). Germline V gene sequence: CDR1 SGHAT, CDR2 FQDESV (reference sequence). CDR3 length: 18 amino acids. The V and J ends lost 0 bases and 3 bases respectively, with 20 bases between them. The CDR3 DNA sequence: TGTGCCAGCAGCTTAGCGATACGGGGCCCCCGGGACTACTATGGCTACACCTTC. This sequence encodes CASSLAIRGPRDYYGYTF.

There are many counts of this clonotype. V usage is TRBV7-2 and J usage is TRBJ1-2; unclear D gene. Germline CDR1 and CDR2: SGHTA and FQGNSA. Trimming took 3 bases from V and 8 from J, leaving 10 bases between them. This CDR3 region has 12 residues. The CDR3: CASSFYKGGYTF. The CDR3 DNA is TGTGCCAGCAGCTTCTACAAAGGGGGCTACACCTTC. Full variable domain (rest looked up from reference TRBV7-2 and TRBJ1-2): GAGVSQSPSNKVTEKGKDVELRCDPISGHTALYWYRQSLGQGLEFLIYFQGNSAPDKSGLPSDRFSAERTGGSVSTLTIQRTQQEDSAVYLCASSFYKGGYTFGSGTRLTVV.

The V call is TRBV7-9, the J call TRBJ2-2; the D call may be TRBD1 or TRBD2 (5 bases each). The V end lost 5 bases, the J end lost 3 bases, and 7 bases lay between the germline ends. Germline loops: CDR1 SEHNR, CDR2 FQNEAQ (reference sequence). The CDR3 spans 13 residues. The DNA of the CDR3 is TGTGCCAGCAGCCCGGGGCACACCGGGGAGCTGTTTTTT. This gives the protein CASSPGHTGELFF.

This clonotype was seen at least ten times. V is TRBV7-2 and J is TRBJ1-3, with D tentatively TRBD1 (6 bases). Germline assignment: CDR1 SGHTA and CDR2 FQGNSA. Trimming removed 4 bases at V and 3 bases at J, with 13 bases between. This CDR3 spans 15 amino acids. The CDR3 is CASSYSGADGNTIYF. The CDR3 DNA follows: TGTGCCAGCAGCTACTCAGGGGCTGATGGAAACACCATATATTTT.

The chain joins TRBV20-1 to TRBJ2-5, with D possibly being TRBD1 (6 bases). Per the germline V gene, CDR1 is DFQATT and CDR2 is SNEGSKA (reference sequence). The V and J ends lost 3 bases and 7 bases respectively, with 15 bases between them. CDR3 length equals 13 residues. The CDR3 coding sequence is TGCAGTGCTAGGGGGACACCCGCGGTGACCCAGTACTTC. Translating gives CSARGTPAVTQYF.

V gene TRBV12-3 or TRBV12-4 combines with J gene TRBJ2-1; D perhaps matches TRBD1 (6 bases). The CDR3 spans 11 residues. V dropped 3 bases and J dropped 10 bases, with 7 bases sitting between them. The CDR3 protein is CASSFQGEQFF. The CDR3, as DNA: TGTGCCAGCAGTTTTCAGGGGGAGCAGTTCTTC.

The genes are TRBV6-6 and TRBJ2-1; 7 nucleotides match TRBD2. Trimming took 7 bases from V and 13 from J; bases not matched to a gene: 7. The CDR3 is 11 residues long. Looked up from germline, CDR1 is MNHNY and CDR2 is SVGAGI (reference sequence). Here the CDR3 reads CASNDGRTQFF. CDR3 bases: TGTGCCAGCAACGACGGGAGGACCCAGTTCTTC.